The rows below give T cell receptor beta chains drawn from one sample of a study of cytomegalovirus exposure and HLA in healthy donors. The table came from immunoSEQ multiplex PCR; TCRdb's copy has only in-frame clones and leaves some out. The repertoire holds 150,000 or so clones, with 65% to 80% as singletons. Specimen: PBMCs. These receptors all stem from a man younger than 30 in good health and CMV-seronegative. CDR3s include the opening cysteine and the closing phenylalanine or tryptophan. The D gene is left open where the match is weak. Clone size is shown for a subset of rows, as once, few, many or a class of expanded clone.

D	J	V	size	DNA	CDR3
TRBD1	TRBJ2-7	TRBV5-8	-	TGTGCCAGCAGTCCCTTTATGGGACAGGGGGGCTACGAGCAGTACTTC	CASSPFMGQGGYEQYF
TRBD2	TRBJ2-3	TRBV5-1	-	TGCGCCAGCAGCTTGCTAGCGGGGACAGATACGCAGTATTTT	CASSLLAGTDTQYF
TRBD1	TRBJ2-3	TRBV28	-	TGTGCCAGCAGTTCCCCGGGACAGGGCACAGATACGCAGTATTTT	CASSSPGQGTDTQYF
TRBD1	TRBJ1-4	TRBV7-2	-	TGTGCCAGCAGTCCAACAGGGGGTCTTAATGAAAAACTGTTTTTT	CASSPTGGLNEKLFF
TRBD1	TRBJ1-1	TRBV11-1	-	TGTGCCAGCAGCAATAGACTGACAGGGGGCGGAACTGAAGCTTTCTTT	CASSNRLTGGGTEAFF
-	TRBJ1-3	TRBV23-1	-	TGCGCCAGCAGTCGGGGGGAGGGCCCTGGAAACACCATATATTTT	CASSRGEGPGNTIYF
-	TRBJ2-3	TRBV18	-	TGTGCCAGCTCACTCACTAGTTCTAGCACAGATACGCAGTATTTT	CASSLTSSSTDTQYF
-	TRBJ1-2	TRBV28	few	TGTGCCAGCAGTTTGGGGGGCTATGGCTACACCTTC	CASSLGGYGYTF
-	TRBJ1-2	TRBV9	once	TGTGCCAGCAGCTCAAGTAGAGGCAGGGCCTATGGCTACACCTTC	CASSSSRGRAYGYTF
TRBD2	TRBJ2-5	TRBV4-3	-	TGCGCCAGCAGCCAAGATCTAGCGGGGGGTAGAGAGACCCAGTACTTC	CASSQDLAGGRETQYF
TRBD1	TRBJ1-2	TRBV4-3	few	TGCGCCAGCAGCCCCGGGACAGGATCTAACTATGGCTACACCTTC	CASSPGTGSNYGYTF
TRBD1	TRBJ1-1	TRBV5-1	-	TGCGCCAGCAGCCAAGACAGGGTTGCCCTTTATTCTGAAGCTTTCTTT	CASSQDRVALYSEAFF
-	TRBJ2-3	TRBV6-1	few	TGTGCCAGCAGTGAAGCGACGGGGTCTCCGCTTAACACAGATACGCAGTATTTT	CASSEATGSPLNTDTQYF
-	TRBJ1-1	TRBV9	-	TGTGCCAGCAGCGCGGACGGACTCATGAACACTGAAGCTTTCTTT	CASSADGLMNTEAFF
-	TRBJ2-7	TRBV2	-	TGTGCCAGCAGTGAAAGACTAAACTCCTACGAGCAGTACTTC	CASSERLNSYEQYF
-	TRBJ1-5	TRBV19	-	TGTGCCAGTAGTATACTAAGGGGTGATAGCAATCAGCCCCAGCATTTT	CASSILRGDSNQPQHF
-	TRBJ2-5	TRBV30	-	TGTGCCTGGACTGAACTAGTGGAGACCCAGTACTTC	CAWTELVETQYF
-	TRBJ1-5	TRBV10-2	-	TGCGCCAGCATTACCCCCGTGGGGGGGGAAGGTAGCAATCAGCCCCAGCATTTT	CASITPVGGEGSNQPQHF
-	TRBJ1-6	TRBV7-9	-	TGTGCCAGCAGCCCCCGAGAGGGCTCACCCCTCCACTTT	CASSPREGSPLHF
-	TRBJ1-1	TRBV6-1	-	TGTGCCAGCAGGACCCGGTTGGCGGTGAACACTGAAGCTTTCTTT	CASRTRLAVNTEAFF
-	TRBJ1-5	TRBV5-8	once	TGTGCCAGCAGCTTTAAAACAGGGTCCGCTAATCAGCCCCAGCATTTT	CASSFKTGSANQPQHF
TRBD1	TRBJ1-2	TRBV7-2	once	TGTGCCAGCAGCCCCACAACAGGGGTATCGTACGGCTACACCTTC	CASSPTTGVSYGYTF
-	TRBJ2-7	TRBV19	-	TGTGCCAGTAGCGAGACAGGTACCGAGCAGTACTTC	CASSETGTEQYF
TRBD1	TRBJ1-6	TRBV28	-	TGTGCCAGCAGTACATCCGCCCGGGACAGGGCGATCTCACCCCTCCACTTT	CASSTSARDRAISPLHF
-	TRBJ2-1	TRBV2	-	TGTGCCAGCCAGGGAACAGGACCTAGCTCCTACAATGAGCAGTTCTTC	CASQGTGPSSYNEQFF
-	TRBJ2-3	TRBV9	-	TGTGCCAGCAGCGTTAGTTGGCGGGGGCCGAACCCCACAGATACGCAGTATTTT	CASSVSWRGPNPTDTQYF
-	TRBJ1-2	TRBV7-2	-	TGTGCCAGCAGCCCGGAGGGAAGAGGCTACACCTTC	CASSPEGRGYTF
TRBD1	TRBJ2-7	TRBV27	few	TGTGCCAGCAGTCTCATGCCGGGACAGCCTACCTACGAGCAGTACTTC	CASSLMPGQPTYEQYF
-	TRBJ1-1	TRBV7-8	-	TGTGCCAGCAGCTCATCGACAGTTAACACTGAAGCTTTCTTT	CASSSSTVNTEAFF
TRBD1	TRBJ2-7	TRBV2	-	TGTGCCAGCAGTGATGGACAGGGCTCCTACGAGCAGTACTTC	CASSDGQGSYEQYF
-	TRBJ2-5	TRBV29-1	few	TGCAGCGTTGAAGTACAGGGCGGAGAGACCCAGTACTTC	CSVEVQGGETQYF